This TCR beta chain came from a study of blood T cell repertoires in COVID-19. Study background: Acute and convalescent COVID-19 specimens originated in the United States, Italy and Spain. The cDNA or gDNA used as material had been derived from T cells, B-cell-depleted T cells, or PBMCs.

Original processing methods: Estimation of nucleated cell counts was performed using reference gene primer amplification. Repertoires were generated with immunoSEQ multiplex PCR, while TCRdb's copy carries only in-frame clones and drops some. Clone size and V and J calls were adopted from that table, with D and trimming inferred from the DNA. The table lists 95,000 to 110,000 clones, approximately 90% of them singletons. V dropped 1 base and J dropped 0 bases, with 11 bases sitting between them. Germline loops: CDR1 SGHVS, CDR2 FNYEAQ. This CDR3 region has 16 residues. The origin of this receptor is a man aged 50-60 years with active or convalescent COVID-19. Sequenced: peripheral blood. The V call is TRBV7-6, the J call TRBJ2-3; D perhaps matches TRBD1 (5 bases). CDR3 DNA: TGTGCCAGCAGCTTAGAGACAGATACTAGCACAGATACGCAGTATTTT. Its translation: CASSLETDTSTDTQYF. The entire variable domain, with the rest obtained from reference TRBV7-6 and TRBJ2-3, is as follows: GAGVSQSPRYKVTKRGQDVALRCDPISGHVSLYWYRQALGQGPEFLTYFNYEAQQDKSGLPNDRFSAERPEGSISTLTIQRTEQRDSAMYRCASSLETDTSTDTQYFGPGTRLTVL.